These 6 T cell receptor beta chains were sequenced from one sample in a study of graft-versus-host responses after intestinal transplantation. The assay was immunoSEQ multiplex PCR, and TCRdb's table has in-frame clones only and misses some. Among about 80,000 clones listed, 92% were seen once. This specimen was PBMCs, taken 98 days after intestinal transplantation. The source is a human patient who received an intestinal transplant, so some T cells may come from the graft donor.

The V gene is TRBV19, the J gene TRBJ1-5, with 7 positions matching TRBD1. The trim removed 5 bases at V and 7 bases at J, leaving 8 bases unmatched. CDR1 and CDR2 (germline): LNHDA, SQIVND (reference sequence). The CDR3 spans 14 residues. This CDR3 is CASSLLDRAQPQHF. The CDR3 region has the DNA TGTGCCAGTAGTCTCCTCGACAGGGCCCAGCCCCAGCATTTT.

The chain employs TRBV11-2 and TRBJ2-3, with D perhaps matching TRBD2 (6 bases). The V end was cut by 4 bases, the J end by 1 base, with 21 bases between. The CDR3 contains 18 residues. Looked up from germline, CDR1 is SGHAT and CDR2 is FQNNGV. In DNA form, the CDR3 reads TGTGCCAGCAGCTCCCCCGTGGGACTGTCCAACGGCACAGATACGCAGTATTTT. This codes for CASSSPVGLSNGTDTQYF.

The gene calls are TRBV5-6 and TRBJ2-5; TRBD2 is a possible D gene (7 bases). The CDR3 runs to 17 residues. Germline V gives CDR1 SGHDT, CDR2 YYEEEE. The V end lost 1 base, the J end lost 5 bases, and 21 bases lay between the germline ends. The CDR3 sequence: CASSLNGRGANLETQYF. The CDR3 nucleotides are TGTGCCAGCAGCTTGAACGGTCGGGGGGCTAATTTGGAGACCCAGTACTTC. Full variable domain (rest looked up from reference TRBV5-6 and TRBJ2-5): DAGVTQSPTHLIKTRGQQVTLRCSPKSGHDTVSWYQQALGQGPQFIFQYYEEEERQRGNFPDRFSGHQFPNYSSELNVNALLLGDSALYLCASSLNGRGANLETQYFGPGTRLLVL.

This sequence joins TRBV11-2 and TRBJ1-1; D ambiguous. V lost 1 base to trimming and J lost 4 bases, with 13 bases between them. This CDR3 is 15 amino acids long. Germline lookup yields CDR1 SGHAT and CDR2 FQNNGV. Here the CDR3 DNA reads TGTGCCAGCAGCTTAGTCCCTGAGGCGGGCACTGAAGCTTTCTTT. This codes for CASSLVPEAGTEAFF.

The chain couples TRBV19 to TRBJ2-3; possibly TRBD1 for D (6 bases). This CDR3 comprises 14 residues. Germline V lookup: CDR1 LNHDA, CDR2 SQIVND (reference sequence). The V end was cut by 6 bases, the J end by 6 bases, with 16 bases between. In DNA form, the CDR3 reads TGTGCCAGTAGAGGGGGACGGCCCCCGGATACGCAGTATTTT. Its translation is CASRGGRPPDTQYF.

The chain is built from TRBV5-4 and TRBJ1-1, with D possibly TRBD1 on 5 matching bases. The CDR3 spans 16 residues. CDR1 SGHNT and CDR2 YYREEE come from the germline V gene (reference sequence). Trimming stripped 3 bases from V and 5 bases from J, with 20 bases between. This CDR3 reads CASSSGGAVGWTEAFF. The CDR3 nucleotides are TGTGCCAGCAGCTCCGGCGGGGCAGTTGGATGGACTGAAGCTTTCTTT.